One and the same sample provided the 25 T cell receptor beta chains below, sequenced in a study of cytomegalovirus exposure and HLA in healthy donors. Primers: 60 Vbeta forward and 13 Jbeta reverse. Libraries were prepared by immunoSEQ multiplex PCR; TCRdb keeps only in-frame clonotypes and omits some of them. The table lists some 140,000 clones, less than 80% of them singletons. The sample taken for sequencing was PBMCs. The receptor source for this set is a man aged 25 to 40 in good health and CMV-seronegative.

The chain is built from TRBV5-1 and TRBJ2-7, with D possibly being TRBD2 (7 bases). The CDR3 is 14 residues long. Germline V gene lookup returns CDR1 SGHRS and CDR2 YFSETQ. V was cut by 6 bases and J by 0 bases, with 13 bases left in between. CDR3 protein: CASKGGETSYEQYF. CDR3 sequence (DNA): TGCGCCAGCAAGGGGGGGGAGACCTCCTACGAGCAGTACTTC.

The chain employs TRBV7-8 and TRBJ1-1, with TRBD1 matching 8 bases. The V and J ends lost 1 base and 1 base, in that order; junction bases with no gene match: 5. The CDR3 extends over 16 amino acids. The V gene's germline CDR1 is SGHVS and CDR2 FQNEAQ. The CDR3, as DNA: TGTGCCAGCAGCTTAGTCGTCGGGACAGGGAACACTGAAGCTTTCTTT. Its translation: CASSLVVGTGNTEAFF.

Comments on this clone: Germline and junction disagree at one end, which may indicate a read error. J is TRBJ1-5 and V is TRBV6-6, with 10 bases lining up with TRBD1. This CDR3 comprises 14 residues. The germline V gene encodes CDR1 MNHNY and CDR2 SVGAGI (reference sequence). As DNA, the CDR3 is TGTGCCAGCAGAAAGACAGGGGGCAATCAGCCCCAGAATTTT. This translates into CASRKTGGNQPQNF.

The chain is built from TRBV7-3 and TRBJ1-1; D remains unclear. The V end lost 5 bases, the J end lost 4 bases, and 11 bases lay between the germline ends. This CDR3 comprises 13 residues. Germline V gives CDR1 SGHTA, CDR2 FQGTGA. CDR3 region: CASSPGLGTEAFF. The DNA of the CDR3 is TGTGCCAGCAGCCCCGGACTAGGCACTGAAGCTTTCTTT.

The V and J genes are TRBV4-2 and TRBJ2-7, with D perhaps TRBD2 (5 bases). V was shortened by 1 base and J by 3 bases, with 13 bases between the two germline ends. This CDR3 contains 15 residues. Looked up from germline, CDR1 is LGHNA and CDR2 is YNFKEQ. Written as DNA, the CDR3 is TGTGCCAGCAGCCAAGGGACTTCTCCCCTCTACGAGCAGTACTTC. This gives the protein CASSQGTSPLYEQYF.

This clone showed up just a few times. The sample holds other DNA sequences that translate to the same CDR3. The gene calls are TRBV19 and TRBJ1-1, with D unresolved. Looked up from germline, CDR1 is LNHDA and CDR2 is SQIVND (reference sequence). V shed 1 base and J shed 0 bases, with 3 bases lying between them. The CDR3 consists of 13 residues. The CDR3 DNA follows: TGTGCCAGTAGTATAGGCGTGAACACTGAAGCTTTCTTT. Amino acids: CASSIGVNTEAFF.

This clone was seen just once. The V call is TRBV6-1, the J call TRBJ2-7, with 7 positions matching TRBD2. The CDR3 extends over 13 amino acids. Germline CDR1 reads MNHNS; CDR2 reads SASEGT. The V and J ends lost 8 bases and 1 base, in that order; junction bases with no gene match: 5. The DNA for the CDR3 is TGTGCCAGCCGGGAGGAGGAGTCCTACGAGCAGTACTTC. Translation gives CASREEESYEQYF.

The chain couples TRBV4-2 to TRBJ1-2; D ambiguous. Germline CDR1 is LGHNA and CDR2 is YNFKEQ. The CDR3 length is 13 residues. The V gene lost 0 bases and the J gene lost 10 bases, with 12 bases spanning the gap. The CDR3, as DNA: TGTGCCAGCAGCCAAGATGGAGCAGCTCTCTACACCTTC. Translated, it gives CASSQDGAALYTF.

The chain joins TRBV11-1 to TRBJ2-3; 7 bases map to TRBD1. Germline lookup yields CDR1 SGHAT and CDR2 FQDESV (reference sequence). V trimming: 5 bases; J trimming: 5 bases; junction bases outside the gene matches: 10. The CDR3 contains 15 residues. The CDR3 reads CASSPRQGKQDTQYF. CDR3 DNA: TGTGCCAGCAGCCCCCGACAGGGAAAGCAAGATACGCAGTATTTT.

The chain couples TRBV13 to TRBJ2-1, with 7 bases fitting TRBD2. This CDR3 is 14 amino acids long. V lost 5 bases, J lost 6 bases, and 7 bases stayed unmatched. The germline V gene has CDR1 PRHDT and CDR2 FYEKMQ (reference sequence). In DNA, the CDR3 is TGTGCCAGCAGCCCGGGCGGGGGACCCAATGAGCAGTTCTTC. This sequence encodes CASSPGGGPNEQFF. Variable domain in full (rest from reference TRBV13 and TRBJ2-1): AAGVIQSPRHLIKEKRETATLKCYPIPRHDTVYWYQQGPGQDPQFLISFYEKMQSDKGSIPDRFSAQQFSDYHSELNMSSLELGDSALYFCASSPGGGPNEQFFGPGTRLTVL.

The CDR3 sequence: CASRGLAGGFYNEQFF. CDR3 DNA sequence: TGTGCCAGCAGGGGACTAGCGGGGGGTTTCTACAATGAGCAGTTCTTC. The chain recombines TRBV2 with TRBJ2-1; 15 nucleotides align to TRBD2. CDR1 and CDR2 from the germline V gene are SNHLY and FYNNEI. V dropped 6 bases and J dropped 3; count of bases not matched to a gene: 3. This CDR3 comprises 16 residues.

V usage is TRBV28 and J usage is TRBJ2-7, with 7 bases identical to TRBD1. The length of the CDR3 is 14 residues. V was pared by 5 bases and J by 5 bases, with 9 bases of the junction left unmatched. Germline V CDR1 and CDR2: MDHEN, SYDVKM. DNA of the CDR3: TGTGCCAGCAGTCCCGACAGGGAACTAGACGAGCAGTACTTC. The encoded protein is CASSPDRELDEQYF. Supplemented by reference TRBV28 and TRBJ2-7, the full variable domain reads DVKVTQSSRYLVKRTGEKVFLECVQDMDHENMFWYRQDPGLGLRLIYFSYDVKMKEKGDIPEGYSVSREKKERFSLILESASTNQTSMYLCASSPDRELDEQYFGPGTRLTVT.

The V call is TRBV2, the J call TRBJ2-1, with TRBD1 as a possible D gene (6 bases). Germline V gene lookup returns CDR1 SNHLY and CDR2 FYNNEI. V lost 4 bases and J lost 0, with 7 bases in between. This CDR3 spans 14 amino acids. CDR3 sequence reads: CASSAQGSYNEQFF. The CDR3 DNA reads TGTGCCAGCAGTGCACAGGGCTCCTACAATGAGCAGTTCTTC.

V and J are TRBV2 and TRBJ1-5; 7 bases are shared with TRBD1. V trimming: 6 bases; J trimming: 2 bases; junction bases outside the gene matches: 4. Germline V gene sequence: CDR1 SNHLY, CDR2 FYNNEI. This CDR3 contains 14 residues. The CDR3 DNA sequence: TGTGCCAGCAGACCCGGGACAGGCAATCAGCCCCAGCATTTT. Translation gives CASRPGTGNQPQHF.

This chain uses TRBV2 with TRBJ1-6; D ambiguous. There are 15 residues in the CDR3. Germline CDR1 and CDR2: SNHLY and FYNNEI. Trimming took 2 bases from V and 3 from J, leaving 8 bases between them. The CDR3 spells CASSESDIYNSPLHF. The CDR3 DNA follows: TGTGCCAGCAGTGAAAGTGACATCTATAATTCACCCCTCCACTTT.

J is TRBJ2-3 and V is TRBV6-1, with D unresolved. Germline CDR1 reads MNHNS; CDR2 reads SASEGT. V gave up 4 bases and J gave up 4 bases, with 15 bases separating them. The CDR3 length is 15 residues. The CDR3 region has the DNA TGTGCCAGCAGTGGTCCAGGCTCAAAGGCAGATACGCAGTATTTT. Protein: CASSGPGSKADTQYF.

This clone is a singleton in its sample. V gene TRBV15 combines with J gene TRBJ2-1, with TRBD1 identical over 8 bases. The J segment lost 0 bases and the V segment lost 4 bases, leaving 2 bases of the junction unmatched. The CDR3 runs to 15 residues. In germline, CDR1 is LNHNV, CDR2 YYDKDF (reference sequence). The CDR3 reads CATSTDRASYNEQFF. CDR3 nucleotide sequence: TGTGCCACCAGCACGGACAGGGCCTCCTACAATGAGCAGTTCTTC.

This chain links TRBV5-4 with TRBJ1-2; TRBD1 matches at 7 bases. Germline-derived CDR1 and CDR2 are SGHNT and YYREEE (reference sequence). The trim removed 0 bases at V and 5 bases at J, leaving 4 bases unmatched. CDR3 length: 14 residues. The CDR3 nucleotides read TGTGCCAGCAGCTTGGATGCAGGGGGGTATGGCTACACCTTC. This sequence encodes CASSLDAGGYGYTF.

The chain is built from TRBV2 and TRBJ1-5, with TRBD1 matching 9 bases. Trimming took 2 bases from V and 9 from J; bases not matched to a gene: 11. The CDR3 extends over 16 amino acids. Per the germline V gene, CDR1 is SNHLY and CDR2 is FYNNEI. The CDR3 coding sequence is TGTGCCAGCAGTGAAAGTTCCCGACAGGGGGTTCCGCCCCAGCATTTT. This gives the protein CASSESSRQGVPPQHF.

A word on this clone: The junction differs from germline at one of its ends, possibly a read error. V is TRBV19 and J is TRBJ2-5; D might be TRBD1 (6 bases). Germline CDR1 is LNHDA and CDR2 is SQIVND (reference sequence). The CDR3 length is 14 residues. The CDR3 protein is CASSLDQGGKTQYF. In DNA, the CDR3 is TGTGCCAGTAGTCTAGATCAAGGGGGAAAGACCCAGTACTTC.

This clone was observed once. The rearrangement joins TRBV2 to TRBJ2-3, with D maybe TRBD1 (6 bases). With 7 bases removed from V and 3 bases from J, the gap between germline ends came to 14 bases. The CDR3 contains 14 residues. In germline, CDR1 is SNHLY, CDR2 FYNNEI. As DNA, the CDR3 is TGTGCCAGCATGAAGGGGGAACCAACAGATACGCAGTATTTT. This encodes CASMKGEPTDTQYF.

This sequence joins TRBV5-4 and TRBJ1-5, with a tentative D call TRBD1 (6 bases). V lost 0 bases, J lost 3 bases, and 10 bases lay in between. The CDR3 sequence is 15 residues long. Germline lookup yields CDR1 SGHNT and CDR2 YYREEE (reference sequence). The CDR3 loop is CASSLAGGANQPQHF. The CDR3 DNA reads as TGTGCCAGCAGCTTGGCCGGGGGGGCCAATCAGCCCCAGCATTTT.

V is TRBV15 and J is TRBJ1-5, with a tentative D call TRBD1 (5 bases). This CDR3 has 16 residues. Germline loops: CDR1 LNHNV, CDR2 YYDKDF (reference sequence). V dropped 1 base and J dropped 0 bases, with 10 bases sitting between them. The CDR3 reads CATSRGGSHSNQPQHF. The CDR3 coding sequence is TGTGCCACCAGCAGAGGGGGCAGTCATAGCAATCAGCCCCAGCATTTT.

CDR3 in amino acids: CASSEGTGLGETQYF. In nucleotides, the CDR3 is TGTGCCAGCAGTGAAGGGACAGGGCTGGGAGAGACCCAGTACTTC. The chain joins TRBV6-1 to TRBJ2-5; the match to TRBD1 covers 8 bases. CDR3 length: 15 amino acids. J was trimmed by 4 bases and V by 1 base; bases with no gene match: 5. Per germline, CDR1 MNHNS and CDR2 SASEGT.

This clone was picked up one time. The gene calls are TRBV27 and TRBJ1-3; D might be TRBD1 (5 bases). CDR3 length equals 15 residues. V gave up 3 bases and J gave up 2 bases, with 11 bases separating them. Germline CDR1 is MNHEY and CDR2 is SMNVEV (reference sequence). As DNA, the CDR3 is TGTGCCAGCAGTTTGGGGGGATTAACTGGAAACACCATATATTTT. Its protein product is CASSLGGLTGNTIYF.